The 4 T cell receptor beta chains presented below share a single source sample, sequenced in a study of cytomegalovirus exposure and HLA in healthy donors. Both 60 Vbeta primers and 13 Jbeta primers went into the PCR. Generated by immunoSEQ multiplex PCR, the TCRdb table keeps only in-frame clones and is missing some. This repertoire shows 72,000 or so clones, just under 75% found once; its top ten account for more than 9.5%. Sequences were obtained from PBMCs. Receptor source: a human donor in good health.

The chain couples TRBV7-9 to TRBJ2-5; TRBD2 is a possible D gene (6 bases). This CDR3 region has 15 residues. Germline CDR1 is SEHNR and CDR2 is FQNEAQ (reference sequence). With 2 bases removed from V and 1 base from J, the gap between germline ends came to 11 bases. DNA for the CDR3: TGTGCCAGCAGCTTATGGCAAGCGGGCCAAGAGACCCAGTACTTC. This encodes CASSLWQAGQETQYF.

The chain has TRBV6-5 and TRBJ1-1, with 10 bases matching TRBD1. Germline V CDR1 and CDR2: MNHEY, SVGAGI. This CDR3 is built from 13 residues. With V trimmed by 4 bases and J by 10 bases, 6 bases remained unmatched. The CDR3, as DNA: TGTGCCAGCAGTTTATGGGACAGGGGCTTAGCTTTCTTT. This sequence encodes CASSLWDRGLAFF.

For this clone: A read error may account for a junction end that differs from germline. The chain is built from TRBV7-2 and TRBJ2-7; 7 positions agree with TRBD1. This CDR3 has 14 residues. Germline CDR1 SGHTA, CDR2 FQGNSA. The CDR3 nucleotides read TGTGCCACCAGCTCCGGGACAGTCTCTAGCGAGCAGTACTTC. Translating it yields CATSSGTVSSEQYF.

The J gene is TRBJ2-1, the V gene TRBV6-1, with 8 bases lining up with TRBD2. Trimming removed 8 bases from V and 4 bases from J; junction bases left unmatched: 4. This CDR3 is 13 amino acids long. Germline CDR1 and CDR2: MNHNS and SASEGT. CDR3 residues: CASRRLAYNEQFF. The DNA for the CDR3 is TGTGCCAGCCGGCGACTAGCGTACAATGAGCAGTTCTTC.